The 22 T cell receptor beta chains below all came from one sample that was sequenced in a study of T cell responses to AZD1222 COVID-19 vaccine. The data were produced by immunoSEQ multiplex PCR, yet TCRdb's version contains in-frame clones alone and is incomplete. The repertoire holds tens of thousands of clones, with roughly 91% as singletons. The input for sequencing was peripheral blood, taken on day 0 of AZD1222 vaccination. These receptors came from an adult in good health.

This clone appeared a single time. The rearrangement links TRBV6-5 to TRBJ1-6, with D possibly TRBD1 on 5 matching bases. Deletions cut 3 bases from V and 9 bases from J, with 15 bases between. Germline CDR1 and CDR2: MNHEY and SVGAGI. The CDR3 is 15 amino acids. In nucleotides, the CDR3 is TGTGCCAGCAGTTATACGGGACCCCCCCGTTCACCCCTCCACTTT. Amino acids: CASSYTGPPRSPLHF.

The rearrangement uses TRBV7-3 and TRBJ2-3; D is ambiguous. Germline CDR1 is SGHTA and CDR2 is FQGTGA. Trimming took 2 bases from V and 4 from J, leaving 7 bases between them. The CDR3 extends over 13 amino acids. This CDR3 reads CASSLFGPDTQYF. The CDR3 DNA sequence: TGTGCCAGCAGCTTATTTGGTCCAGATACGCAGTATTTT.

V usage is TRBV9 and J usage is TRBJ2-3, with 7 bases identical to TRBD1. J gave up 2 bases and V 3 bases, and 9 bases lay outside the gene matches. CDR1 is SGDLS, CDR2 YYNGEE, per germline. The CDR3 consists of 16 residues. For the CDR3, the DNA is TGTGCCAGCAGCGCTTTCTTCGGGACAGCCACAGATACGCAGTATTTT. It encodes CASSAFFGTATDTQYF.

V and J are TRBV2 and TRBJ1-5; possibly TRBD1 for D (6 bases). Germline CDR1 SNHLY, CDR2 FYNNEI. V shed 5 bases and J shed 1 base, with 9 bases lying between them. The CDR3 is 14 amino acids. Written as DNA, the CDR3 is TGTGCCAGCAGTCGAGGGGGAAGCAATCAGCCCCAGCATTTT. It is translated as CASSRGGSNQPQHF.

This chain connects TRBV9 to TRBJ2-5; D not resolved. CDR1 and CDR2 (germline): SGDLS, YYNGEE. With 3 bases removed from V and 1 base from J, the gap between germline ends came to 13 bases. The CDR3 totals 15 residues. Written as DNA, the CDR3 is TGTGCCAGCAGCGAGGCAGAGCGCTCCCAAGAGACCCAGTACTTC. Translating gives CASSEAERSQETQYF.

The CDR3 sequence: CASSPGLAGRSTDTQYF. CDR3 nucleotide sequence: TGTGCCAGCAGCCCGGGACTAGCGGGGAGAAGCACAGATACGCAGTATTTT. J is TRBJ2-3 and V is TRBV11-3; TRBD2 aligns across 13 bases. V shed 5 bases, J shed 0 bases, and the junction held 5 bases outside the gene matches. Germline loops: CDR1 SGHNT, CDR2 YENEEA. CDR3 length equals 17 residues.

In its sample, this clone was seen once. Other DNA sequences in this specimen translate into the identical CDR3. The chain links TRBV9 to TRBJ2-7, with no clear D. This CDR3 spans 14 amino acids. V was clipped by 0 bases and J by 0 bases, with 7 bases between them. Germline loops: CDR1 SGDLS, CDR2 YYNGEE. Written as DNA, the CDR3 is TGTGCCAGCAGCGTAGGCGGCAGCTCCTACGAGCAGTACTTC. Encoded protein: CASSVGGSSYEQYF.

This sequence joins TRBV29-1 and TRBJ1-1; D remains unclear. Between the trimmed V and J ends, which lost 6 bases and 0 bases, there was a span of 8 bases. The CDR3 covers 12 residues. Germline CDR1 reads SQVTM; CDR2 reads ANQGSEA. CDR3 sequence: CSVGLLNTEAFF. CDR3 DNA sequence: TGCAGCGTCGGTCTCTTGAACACTGAAGCTTTCTTT.

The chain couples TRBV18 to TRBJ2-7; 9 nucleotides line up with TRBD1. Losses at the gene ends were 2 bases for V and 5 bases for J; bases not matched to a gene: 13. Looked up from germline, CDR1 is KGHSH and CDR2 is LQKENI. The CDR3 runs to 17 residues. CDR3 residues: CASSPIPGQGRLDEQYF. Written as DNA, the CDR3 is TGTGCCAGCTCACCAATCCCGGGACAGGGCCGTCTCGACGAGCAGTACTTC.

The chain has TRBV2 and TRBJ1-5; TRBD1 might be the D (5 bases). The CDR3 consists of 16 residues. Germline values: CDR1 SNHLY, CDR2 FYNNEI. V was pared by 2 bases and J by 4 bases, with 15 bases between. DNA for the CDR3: TGTGCCAGCAGTGAAAGGGGCAGGGAGGGAAATCAGCCCCAGCATTTT. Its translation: CASSERGREGNQPQHF.

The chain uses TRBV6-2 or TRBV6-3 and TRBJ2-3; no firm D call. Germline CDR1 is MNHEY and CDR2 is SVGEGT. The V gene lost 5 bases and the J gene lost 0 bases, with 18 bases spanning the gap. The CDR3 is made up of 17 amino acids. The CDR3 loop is CASSPDPERRSTDTQYF. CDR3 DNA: TGTGCCAGCAGTCCGGACCCGGAACGTCGGAGCACAGATACGCAGTATTTT.

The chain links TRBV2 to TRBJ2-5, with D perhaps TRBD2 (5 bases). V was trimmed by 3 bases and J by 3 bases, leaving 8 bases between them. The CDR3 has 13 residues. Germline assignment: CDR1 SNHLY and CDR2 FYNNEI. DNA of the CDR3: TGTGCCAGCAGTGATCTGGGAGAAGAGACCCAGTACTTC. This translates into CASSDLGEETQYF.

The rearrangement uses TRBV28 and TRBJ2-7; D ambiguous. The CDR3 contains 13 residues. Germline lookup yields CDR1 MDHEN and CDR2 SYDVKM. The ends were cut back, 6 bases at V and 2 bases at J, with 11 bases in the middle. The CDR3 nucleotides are TGTGCCAGCAGCCCCGACGGACCCTACGAGCAGTACTTC. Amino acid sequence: CASSPDGPYEQYF.

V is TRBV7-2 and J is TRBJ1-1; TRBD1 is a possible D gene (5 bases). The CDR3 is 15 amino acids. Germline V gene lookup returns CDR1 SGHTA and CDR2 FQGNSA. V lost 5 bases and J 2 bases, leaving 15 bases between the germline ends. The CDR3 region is CASSPETAINTEAFF. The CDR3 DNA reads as TGTGCCAGCAGCCCCGAGACAGCAATCAACACTGAAGCTTTCTTT.

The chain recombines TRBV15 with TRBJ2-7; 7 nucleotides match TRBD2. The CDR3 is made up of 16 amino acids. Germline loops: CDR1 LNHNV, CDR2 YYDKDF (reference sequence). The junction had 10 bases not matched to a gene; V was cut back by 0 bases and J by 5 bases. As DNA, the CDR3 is TGTGCCACCAGCAGAGATCGGGGCGGGAGTTACGACGAGCAGTACTTC. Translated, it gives CATSRDRGGSYDEQYF.

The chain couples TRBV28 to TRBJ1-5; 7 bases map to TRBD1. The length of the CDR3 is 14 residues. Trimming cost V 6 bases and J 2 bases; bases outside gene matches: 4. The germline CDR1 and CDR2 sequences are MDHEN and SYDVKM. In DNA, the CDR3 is TGTGCCAGCAGGGCCACAGGGGGCAATCAGCCCCAGCATTTT. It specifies CASRATGGNQPQHF.

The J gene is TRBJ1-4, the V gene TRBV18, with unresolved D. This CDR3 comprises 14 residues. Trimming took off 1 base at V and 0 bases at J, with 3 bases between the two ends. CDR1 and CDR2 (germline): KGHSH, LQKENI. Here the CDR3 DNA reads TGTGCCAGCTCACCACGGGCAACTAATGAAAAACTGTTTTTT. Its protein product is CASSPRATNEKLFF.

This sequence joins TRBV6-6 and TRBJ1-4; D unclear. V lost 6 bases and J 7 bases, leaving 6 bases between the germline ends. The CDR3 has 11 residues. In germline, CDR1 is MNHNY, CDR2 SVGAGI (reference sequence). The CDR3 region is CASSSGEKLFF. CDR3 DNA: TGTGCCAGCAGCAGTGGTGAAAAACTGTTTTTT.

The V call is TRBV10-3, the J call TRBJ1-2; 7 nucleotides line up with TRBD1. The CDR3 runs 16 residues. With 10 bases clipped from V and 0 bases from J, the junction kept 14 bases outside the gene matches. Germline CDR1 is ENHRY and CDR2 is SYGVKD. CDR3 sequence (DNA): TGTGCCACCGGGGACAGCGTACTCGGGGCTAACTATGGCTACACCTTC. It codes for CATGDSVLGANYGYTF.

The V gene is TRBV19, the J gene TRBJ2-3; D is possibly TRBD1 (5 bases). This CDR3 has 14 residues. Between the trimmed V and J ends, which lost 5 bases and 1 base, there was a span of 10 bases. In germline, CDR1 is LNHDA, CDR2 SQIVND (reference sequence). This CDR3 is CASSPGFGTDTQYF. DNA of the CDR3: TGTGCCAGTAGTCCAGGGTTTGGCACAGATACGCAGTATTTT.

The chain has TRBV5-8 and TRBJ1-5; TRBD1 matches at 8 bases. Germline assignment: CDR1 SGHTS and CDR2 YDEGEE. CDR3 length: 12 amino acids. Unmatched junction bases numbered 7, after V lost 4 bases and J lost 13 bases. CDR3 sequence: CASSRGQEEQHF. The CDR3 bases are TGTGCCAGCAGCCGGGGACAGGAGGAGCAGCATTTT.

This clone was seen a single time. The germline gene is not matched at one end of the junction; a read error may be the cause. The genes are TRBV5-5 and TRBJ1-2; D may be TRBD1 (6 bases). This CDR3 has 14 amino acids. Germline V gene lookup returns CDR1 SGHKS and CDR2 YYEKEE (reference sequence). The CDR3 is CASRLEGGPYGYTF. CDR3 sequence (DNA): TGTGCCAGCAGGTTGGAGGGGGGGCCCTATGGCTACACCTTC.